The rows below give T cell receptor beta chains drawn from one sample of a study of identifying expanded T cells in peripheral blood. The data were produced by immunoSEQ multiplex PCR, yet TCRdb's version contains in-frame clones alone and is incomplete. The sample consists of tens of thousands of clones, 70% to 90% of them appearing once. Sequencing was done on a sample of blood. All receptors derive from a person aged 18 to 75 in good health. Both conserved end residues are part of each CDR3. The order of the fields is clone size, V gene, D gene, J gene, CDR3 DNA, CDR3 protein. A D gene is named only where the DNA matches it firmly. Clone size appears in some rows only: once, few, many, or a class for an expanded clone.

clone size: NA
V gene: TRBV2
D gene: NA
J gene: TRBJ1-2
CDR3 DNA: TGTGCCAGCAGTCGCCGCGGGTATTCTAACTATGGCTACACCTTC
CDR3 protein: CASSRRGYSNYGYTF

clone size: NA
V gene: TRBV7-3
D gene: NA
J gene: TRBJ1-2
CDR3 DNA: TGTGCCAGCAGCTTAACAAGGAGTATAACGAGTGGCTACACCTTC
CDR3 protein: CASSLTRSITSGYTF

clone size: once
V gene: TRBV7-9
D gene: TRBD1
J gene: TRBJ1-6
CDR3 DNA: TGTGCCAGCAGCTTAACTAGGCCGGGACAGTCAAATTCACCCCTCCACTTT
CDR3 protein: CASSLTRPGQSNSPLHF

clone size: NA
V gene: TRBV2
D gene: TRBD1
J gene: TRBJ1-6
CDR3 DNA: TGTGCCAGCCAGACAGGGTGGATTTCACCCCTCCACTTT
CDR3 protein: CASQTGWISPLHF

clone size: NA
V gene: TRBV27
D gene: NA
J gene: TRBJ1-4
CDR3 DNA: TGTGCCAGCACCCCGGAGTGGGGCGGAGAAAAACTGTTTTTT
CDR3 protein: CASTPEWGGEKLFF

clone size: NA
V gene: TRBV4-2
D gene: NA
J gene: TRBJ2-7
CDR3 DNA: TGTGCCAGCAGCCAAGAGGAAGGGCCCTACGAGCAGTACTTC
CDR3 protein: CASSQEEGPYEQYF

clone size: NA
V gene: TRBV19
D gene: TRBD1
J gene: TRBJ2-4
CDR3 DNA: TGTGCCAGTAGTACCCGTCCGACAGGGGGATACAAAAACATTCAGTACTTC
CDR3 protein: CASSTRPTGGYKNIQYF

clone size: NA
V gene: TRBV6-6
D gene: NA
J gene: TRBJ2-5
CDR3 DNA: TGTGCCAGCAGTTATGTCGGTTTTCGAGGTCAAGAGACCCAGTACTTC
CDR3 protein: CASSYVGFRGQETQYF

clone size: NA
V gene: TRBV7-8
D gene: TRBD2
J gene: TRBJ2-1
CDR3 DNA: TGTGCCAGCAGCGCCAGACTAGCGTATGAGCAGTTCTTC
CDR3 protein: CASSARLAYEQFF

clone size: NA
V gene: TRBV7-3
D gene: TRBD1
J gene: TRBJ2-2
CDR3 DNA: TGTGCCAGCAGCCCGGGGACAGGGTCGAACACCGGGGAGCTGTTTTTT
CDR3 protein: CASSPGTGSNTGELFF

clone size: NA
V gene: TRBV27
D gene: NA
J gene: TRBJ1-3
CDR3 DNA: TGTGCCAGCAGTTTGGGACCTGGAAACACCATATATTTT
CDR3 protein: CASSLGPGNTIYF

clone size: NA
V gene: TRBV15
D gene: NA
J gene: TRBJ1-2
CDR3 DNA: TGTGCCACCAGCAGAGATCTCGGGGACTATAGGAACTATGGCTACACCTTC
CDR3 protein: CATSRDLGDYRNYGYTF

clone size: few
V gene: TRBV5-1
D gene: NA
J gene: TRBJ1-2
CDR3 DNA: TGCGCCAGCAGCTTGGAGGGAGATACTAACTATGGCTACACCTTC
CDR3 protein: CASSLEGDTNYGYTF

clone size: few
V gene: TRBV19
D gene: TRBD1
J gene: TRBJ1-2
CDR3 DNA: TGTGCCAGTAGGACACCTGGACAGGCCTACTATGGCTACACCTTC
CDR3 protein: CASRTPGQAYYGYTF

clone size: NA
V gene: TRBV27
D gene: TRBD1
J gene: TRBJ1-4
CDR3 DNA: TGTGCCAGCAGTAACACAGGGGATCTTCCTAATGAAAAACTGTTTTTT
CDR3 protein: CASSNTGDLPNEKLFF

clone size: NA
V gene: TRBV7-9
D gene: NA
J gene: TRBJ2-7
CDR3 DNA: TGTGCCAGCAGCTTAGGGGGAGACAAAAGCCAGGGAGCGCAGTACTTC
CDR3 protein: CASSLGGDKSQGAQYF

clone size: once
V gene: TRBV5-1
D gene: NA
J gene: TRBJ1-2
CDR3 DNA: TGCGCCAGCAGCCCCTCGGGACCGCGGGAGGGGGGCTACACCTTC
CDR3 protein: CASSPSGPREGGYTF

clone size: NA
V gene: TRBV9
D gene: NA
J gene: TRBJ1-1
CDR3 DNA: TGTGCCAGCACCCCTCCCCCGAACACTGAAGCTTTCTTT
CDR3 protein: CASTPPPNTEAFF

clone size: NA
V gene: TRBV29-1
D gene: NA
J gene: TRBJ1-2
CDR3 DNA: TGCAGCGTTGATACCACAGGCAACTATGGCTACACCTTC
CDR3 protein: CSVDTTGNYGYTF

clone size: once
V gene: TRBV6-1
D gene: TRBD1
J gene: TRBJ1-2
CDR3 DNA: TGTGCCAGCCTGGCCGGGACAGCTTTCTATGGCTACACCTTC
CDR3 protein: CASLAGTAFYGYTF

clone size: NA
V gene: TRBV2
D gene: TRBD1
J gene: TRBJ2-7
CDR3 DNA: TGTGCCAGCAGTGTAGGAGGACAGGGTAATTACGAGCAGTACTTC
CDR3 protein: CASSVGGQGNYEQYF

clone size: few
V gene: TRBV10-2
D gene: NA
J gene: TRBJ1-2
CDR3 DNA: TGCGCCAGCAGGGAAACAGCGAACTATGGCTACACCTTC
CDR3 protein: CASRETANYGYTF

clone size: NA
V gene: TRBV30
D gene: NA
J gene: TRBJ1-2
CDR3 DNA: TGTGCCTGGAACCCGATGACTATCGGTGGCTACACCTTC
CDR3 protein: CAWNPMTIGGYTF

clone size: few
V gene: TRBV4-1
D gene: TRBD1
J gene: TRBJ1-2
CDR3 DNA: TGCGGCAGCAGGGGACAGGGCTACACCTTC
CDR3 protein: CGSRGQGYTF

clone size: NA
V gene: TRBV30
D gene: NA
J gene: TRBJ2-5
CDR3 DNA: TGTGCCTGTTCGCGACAGCCGTACCAAGAGACCCAGTACTTC
CDR3 protein: CACSRQPYQETQYF

clone size: NA
V gene: TRBV29-1
D gene: NA
J gene: TRBJ1-4
CDR3 DNA: TGCAGCGTTGATATGGGTGGACAGACCGAAAAACTGTTTTTT
CDR3 protein: CSVDMGGQTEKLFF

clone size: NA
V gene: TRBV27
D gene: TRBD1
J gene: TRBJ2-3
CDR3 DNA: TGTGCCAGCAGTTGGACAGGGGACACAGATACGCAGTATTTT
CDR3 protein: CASSWTGDTDTQYF

clone size: NA
V gene: TRBV23-1
D gene: NA
J gene: TRBJ2-4
CDR3 DNA: TGCGCCAGCAGTCGAAAACCGACAGCGGTAGCCAAAAACATTCAGTACTTC
CDR3 protein: CASSRKPTAVAKNIQYF

clone size: NA
V gene: TRBV7-8
D gene: NA
J gene: TRBJ2-2
CDR3 DNA: TGTGCCAGCAGCTTCACCGGGACTGTATCTTGGGACCGGGAGCTGTTTTTT
CDR3 protein: CASSFTGTVSWDRELFF

clone size: once
V gene: TRBV7-2
D gene: TRBD1
J gene: TRBJ1-3
CDR3 DNA: TGTGCCAGCAGCTTACGACAGGGGCTCTCTGGAAACACCATATATTTT
CDR3 protein: CASSLRQGLSGNTIYF

clone size: NA
V gene: TRBV6-6
D gene: NA
J gene: TRBJ1-5
CDR3 DNA: TGTGCCAGCAGTTGGGGGGCGAATCAGCCCCAGCATTTT
CDR3 protein: CASSWGANQPQHF

clone size: few
V gene: TRBV5-6
D gene: NA
J gene: TRBJ1-5
CDR3 DNA: TGTGCCAGCAGCTTGGGGGTTCAGCCCCAGCATTTT
CDR3 protein: CASSLGVQPQHF

clone size: NA
V gene: TRBV5-6
D gene: NA
J gene: TRBJ1-5
CDR3 DNA: TGTGCCAGCAGCTTCTATTCAACTAATCAGCCCCAGCATTTT
CDR3 protein: CASSFYSTNQPQHF

clone size: NA
V gene: TRBV2
D gene: NA
J gene: TRBJ2-7
CDR3 DNA: TGTGCCAGCAGTGAAGCGGGTAGGGGGAGCTACGAGCAGTACTTC
CDR3 protein: CASSEAGRGSYEQYF

clone size: NA
V gene: TRBV25-1
D gene: NA
J gene: TRBJ2-7
CDR3 DNA: TGTGCCAGCAGTGACACGAACGGCTGGTACGAGCAGTACTTC
CDR3 protein: CASSDTNGWYEQYF

clone size: NA
V gene: TRBV19
D gene: NA
J gene: TRBJ1-1
CDR3 DNA: TGTGCCAGTAGTTTCACCGGGAGAGTGGTCACTGAAGCTTTCTTT
CDR3 protein: CASSFTGRVVTEAFF

clone size: NA
V gene: TRBV5-1
D gene: TRBD1
J gene: TRBJ1-1
CDR3 DNA: TGCGCCAGCAGCTTGGGACAGGGATACACTGAAGCTTTCTTT
CDR3 protein: CASSLGQGYTEAFF

clone size: once
V gene: TRBV27
D gene: TRBD1
J gene: TRBJ1-2
CDR3 DNA: TGTGCCAGCAGTTTAAACTACAGGGGGGACTATGGCTACACCTTC
CDR3 protein: CASSLNYRGDYGYTF

clone size: NA
V gene: TRBV19
D gene: TRBD2
J gene: TRBJ2-5
CDR3 DNA: TGTGCCAGTAGTGCCCTAGCGGGTGAAGAGACCCAGTACTTC
CDR3 protein: CASSALAGEETQYF

clone size: NA
V gene: TRBV25-1
D gene: NA
J gene: TRBJ1-1
CDR3 DNA: TGTGCCAGCAGAAACCCCGGACTCCTTGAAGCTTTCTTT
CDR3 protein: CASRNPGLLEAFF

clone size: NA
V gene: TRBV5-8
D gene: NA
J gene: TRBJ1-5
CDR3 DNA: TGTGCCAGCAGCTTTGATCGACAGCCCCAGCATTTT
CDR3 protein: CASSFDRQPQHF

clone size: NA
V gene: TRBV7-3
D gene: NA
J gene: TRBJ1-1
CDR3 DNA: TGTGCCAGCAGCCCTACGACAGGAGGCACTGAAGCTTTCTTT
CDR3 protein: CASSPTTGGTEAFF

clone size: NA
V gene: TRBV5-1
D gene: NA
J gene: TRBJ2-5
CDR3 DNA: TGCGCCAGCAGCTTGGGAGAGGAGACCCAGTACTTC
CDR3 protein: CASSLGEETQYF

clone size: NA
V gene: TRBV5-1
D gene: NA
J gene: TRBJ2-5
CDR3 DNA: TGCGCCAGCAGCTTGCGGGGGTGGGTCGGGGAGACCCAGTACTTC
CDR3 protein: CASSLRGWVGETQYF

clone size: NA
V gene: TRBV27
D gene: NA
J gene: TRBJ2-1
CDR3 DNA: TGTGCCAGCAGGCCCCGGTGGGGGGACAGACACAATGAGCAGTTCTTC
CDR3 protein: CASRPRWGDRHNEQFF

clone size: NA
V gene: TRBV25-1
D gene: NA
J gene: TRBJ2-1
CDR3 DNA: TGTGCCAGCAGATCATTAGCGAACCACCCGGAAAATGAGCAGTTCTTC
CDR3 protein: CASRSLANHPENEQFF

clone size: once
V gene: TRBV4-1
D gene: TRBD2
J gene: TRBJ2-2
CDR3 DNA: TGCGCCAGCAGCCCGGGGGGTTCGAACACCGGGGAGCTGTTTTTT
CDR3 protein: CASSPGGSNTGELFF

clone size: NA
V gene: TRBV19
D gene: NA
J gene: TRBJ1-5
CDR3 DNA: TGTGCCAGTAGTATAGATCTAGGGGCGGGGAGAAACAATCAGCCCCAGCATTTT
CDR3 protein: CASSIDLGAGRNNQPQHF

clone size: once
V gene: TRBV5-1
D gene: NA
J gene: TRBJ2-3
CDR3 DNA: TGCGCCAGCAGCTTGGAACCGACGTCGGGTTCCACAGATACGCAGTATTTT
CDR3 protein: CASSLEPTSGSTDTQYF

clone size: NA
V gene: TRBV30
D gene: TRBD1
J gene: TRBJ2-3
CDR3 DNA: TGTGCCTCAGGGACAGGGATGACAGATACGCAGTATTTT
CDR3 protein: CASGTGMTDTQYF

clone size: NA
V gene: TRBV6-5
D gene: TRBD1
J gene: TRBJ2-5
CDR3 DNA: TGTGCCAGCAGTGACAGGGGGCCGGAGACCCAGTACTTC
CDR3 protein: CASSDRGPETQYF

clone size: NA
V gene: TRBV19
D gene: NA
J gene: TRBJ2-7
CDR3 DNA: TGTGCCAGTAGTATCGCGTCCACCTACGAGCAGTACTTC
CDR3 protein: CASSIASTYEQYF

clone size: once
V gene: TRBV7-9
D gene: NA
J gene: TRBJ2-1
CDR3 DNA: TGTGCCAGCAGCCGTGGACAGCAAGGTCGCGGTGAGCAGTTCTTC
CDR3 protein: CASSRGQQGRGEQFF

clone size: once
V gene: TRBV29-1
D gene: NA
J gene: TRBJ1-1
CDR3 DNA: TGCAGCGTCCTGCGGGGGGGCCAAAATGAAGCTTTCTTT
CDR3 protein: CSVLRGGQNEAFF

clone size: NA
V gene: TRBV11-3
D gene: TRBD2
J gene: TRBJ2-3
CDR3 DNA: TGTGCCAGCAGCATAATAGCGGGACTTAGCACAGATACGCAGTATTTT
CDR3 protein: CASSIIAGLSTDTQYF

clone size: NA
V gene: TRBV7-2
D gene: TRBD1
J gene: TRBJ1-5
CDR3 DNA: TGTGCCAGCAGCTTTGGACAGGGGGATCAGCCCCAGCATTTT
CDR3 protein: CASSFGQGDQPQHF

clone size: NA
V gene: TRBV12-1
D gene: NA
J gene: TRBJ1-5
CDR3 DNA: TGTGCCAGCCAAAATAAAGACAGAGATCAGCCCCAGCATTTT
CDR3 protein: CASQNKDRDQPQHF